Presented here are 18 T cell receptor beta chains from one specimen sequenced in a study of T cells of healthy individuals. Each CDR3 protein is one row after TCRdb ran MiXCR on the 5' RACE reads. The data contain around 63,000 distinct CDR3 sequences, 15% to 20% of them singletons. These receptors all stem from a human donor in good health.

This rearrangement joins TRBV5-1 to TRBJ2-2; 7 nucleotides line up with TRBD1. The CDR3 contains 17 residues. The germline CDR1 and CDR2 sequences are SGHRS and YFSETQ. Trimming took 4 bases from V and 0 from J; bases not matched to a gene: 9. The CDR3 DNA reads as TGCGCCAGCAGCAGATCAACCGGGACAGCGAACACCGGGGAGCTGTTTTTT. Its translation is CASSRSTGTANTGELFF.

This clonotype is labeled as medium-sized. This sequence joins TRBV20-1 and TRBJ1-4; D is unresolved. Germline assignment: CDR1 DFQATT and CDR2 SNEGSKA (reference sequence). The V end was cut by 0 bases, the J end by 0 bases, with 14 bases between. This CDR3 has 17 residues. CDR3 nucleotides: TGCAGTGCTAGAGATATGTTACGCGGTGCAACTAATGAAAAACTGTTTTTT. Its translation is CSARDMLRGATNEKLFF.

This clonotype was picked up many times. The chain has TRBV4-3 and TRBJ2-1; D is perhaps TRBD2 (7 bases). The CDR3 runs to 14 residues. Trimming left V 3 bases short and J 8 bases short, with 14 bases between. Germline V gene sequence: CDR1 LGHNA, CDR2 YSLEER. In nucleotides, the CDR3 is TGCGCCAGCAGCCACAGAGGGGGGGGATATGAGCAGTTCTTC. It encodes CASSHRGGGYEQFF.

This clonotype was recorded at least ten times. The chain has TRBV5-1 and TRBJ1-2; possible D gene TRBD1, 5 bases. V lost 1 base and J 6 bases, leaving 10 bases between the germline ends. There are 13 residues in the CDR3. The germline V gene encodes CDR1 SGHRS and CDR2 YFSETQ. CDR3 nucleotides: TGCGCCAGCAGCTTGCGGGGCGGGGATGGCTACACCTTC. Its protein is CASSLRGGDGYTF.

The table lists this clonotype with a few counts. This chain uses TRBV7-2 with TRBJ2-3, with a possible D match to TRBD2 (5 bases). The CDR3 consists of 15 residues. Germline CDR1 and CDR2: SGHTA and FQGNSA. The V end lost 0 bases, the J end lost 1 base, and 8 bases lay between the germline ends. The CDR3 bases are TGTGCCAGCAGCTTAGCCAGCGGAGGCACAGATACGCAGTATTTT. Its translation: CASSLASGGTDTQYF.

This clonotype was observed many times. This chain connects TRBV7-9 to TRBJ2-7, with a weak D call TRBD1 (6 bases). Germline CDR1 reads SEHNR; CDR2 reads FQNEAQ (reference sequence). V was trimmed by 4 bases and J by 0 bases, leaving 16 bases between them. This CDR3 has 16 residues. CDR3 nucleotides: TGTGCCAGCAGCTCATATTACACAGGGAGCTCCTACGAGCAGTACTTC. The encoded protein is CASSSYYTGSSYEQYF.

V is TRBV5-1 and J is TRBJ2-7; perhaps TRBD2 as D (6 bases). Germline CDR1 is SGHRS and CDR2 is YFSETQ. With 4 bases removed from V and 4 bases from J, the gap between germline ends came to 12 bases. The CDR3 has 13 residues. The CDR3 is CASSLRGGYEQYF. CDR3 DNA: TGCGCCAGCAGCCTGCGGGGCGGTTACGAGCAGTACTTC.

This clonotype was seen repeatedly, ten times or more. The V call is TRBV3-1, the J call TRBJ2-3; D gene unclear. The V and J ends lost 2 bases and 10 bases respectively, with 13 bases between them. The CDR3 loop spans 13 amino acids. CDR1 is LGHDT and CDR2 is YNNKEL in the germline V gene (reference sequence). The CDR3 protein is CASSQNSAGSQYF. CDR3 bases: TGTGCCAGCAGCCAAAACTCCGCTGGGTCGCAGTATTTT.

The chain couples TRBV5-1 to TRBJ1-2, with D hard to call. The CDR3 runs 14 residues. V lost 0 bases, J lost 1 base, and 7 bases lay in between. The germline V gene encodes CDR1 SGHRS and CDR2 YFSETQ. CDR3 sequence: CASSLDGDNYGYTF. The CDR3 DNA sequence: TGCGCCAGCAGCTTGGACGGGGATAACTATGGCTACACCTTC.

This clonotype was seen only a few times. The chain is built from TRBV19 and TRBJ2-7; TRBD1 agrees at 7 bases. This CDR3 has 14 amino acids. From germline, CDR1 is LNHDA and CDR2 SQIVND (reference sequence). Losses at the gene ends were 4 bases for V and 1 base for J; bases not matched to a gene: 4. The DNA for the CDR3 is TGTGCCAGTAGTACACGACAGGGATCCTACGAGCAGTACTTC. This gives the protein CASSTRQGSYEQYF.

This clonotype was recorded many times. The J gene is TRBJ2-5, the V gene TRBV5-1; possibly TRBD1 or TRBD2 for D (6 bases each). Trimming cost V 6 bases and J 5 bases, with 8 bases left between them. This CDR3 is 11 amino acids long. Germline V gene sequence: CDR1 SGHRS, CDR2 YFSETQ. The CDR3 is CASNGGETQYF. For the CDR3, the DNA is TGCGCCAGCAACGGGGGCGAGACCCAGTACTTC.

This clonotype was counted ten times or more. The chain joins TRBV6-4 to TRBJ2-1; 8 bases line up with TRBD2. V shed 3 bases, J shed 8 bases, and the junction held 12 bases outside the gene matches. CDR3 length equals 16 residues. Germline lookup yields CDR1 MRHNA and CDR2 SNTAGT. The CDR3 nucleotides are TGTGCCAGCAGTGAGGCCGGGACTAGTAATCCCGATGAGCAGTTCTTC. Protein sequence: CASSEAGTSNPDEQFF.

This clonotype was counted many times. The J gene is TRBJ1-1, the V gene TRBV14; TRBD1 might be the D (5 bases). The germline gives CDR1 SGHDN, CDR2 FVKESK. This CDR3 has 14 residues. The V and J ends lost 5 bases and 5 bases respectively, with 15 bases between them. As DNA, the CDR3 is TGTGCCAGCAGCTTAGACCGGTGGGGGACTGAAGCTTTCTTT. Residues: CASSLDRWGTEAFF.

This clonotype appeared a few times. V and J are TRBV6-2 or TRBV6-3 and TRBJ2-2, with TRBD2 as a possible D gene (5 bases). The CDR3 totals 17 residues. The germline gives CDR1 MNHEY, CDR2 SVGEGT. Trimming cost V 4 bases and J 7 bases, with 22 bases left between them. The CDR3 region has the DNA TGTGCCAGCAGTTTGACCACCCCCGGGGTGGGAGTCGGGGAGCTGTTTTTT. Its protein product is CASSLTTPGVGVGELFF.

In its sample, this clonotype was seen many times. V is TRBV4-1 and J is TRBJ2-1; D may match TRBD1 or TRBD2 (5 bases each). Per the germline V gene, CDR1 is MGHRA and CDR2 is YSYEKL. The CDR3 length is 17 residues. V was clipped by 4 bases and J by 6 bases, with 22 bases between them. The DNA for the CDR3 is TGCGCCAGCAGCCTCCAGGCATCGGGACGGATCCCCAATGAGCAGTTCTTC. Protein product: CASSLQASGRIPNEQFF.

This clonotype was seen at least ten times. V is TRBV6-1 and J is TRBJ2-7; no firm D call. The CDR3 has 15 residues. V was clipped by 6 bases and J by 0 bases, with 15 bases between them. CDR1 is MNHNS, CDR2 SASEGT, per germline. For the CDR3, the DNA is TGTGCCAGCAGCCCTGAGACGGGCAGCTCCTACGAGCAGTACTTC. This gives the protein CASSPETGSSYEQYF.

This clonotype appeared many times. The chain has TRBV5-6 and TRBJ2-7; tentative D call: TRBD1 (6 bases). The V and J ends lost 4 bases and 2 bases respectively, with 10 bases between them. There are 13 residues in the CDR3. Germline CDR1 is SGHDT and CDR2 is YYEEEE. In DNA form, the CDR3 reads TGTGCCAGCAGCCGGGACATAGCCTACGAGCAGTACTTC. Translation gives CASSRDIAYEQYF.

V usage is TRBV10-3 and J usage is TRBJ2-7; D is perhaps TRBD1 (5 bases). Germline V gene lookup returns CDR1 ENHRY and CDR2 SYGVKD. The CDR3 has 16 amino acids. The germline V and J ends were trimmed by 0 bases and 2 bases, with 14 bases remaining between them. The CDR3 region has the DNA TGTGCCATCAGTGAGTCCGGCAGGGATGTCACCTACGAGCAGTACTTC. Its protein is CAISESGRDVTYEQYF.